The 26 T cell receptor beta chains in this list originate from one sample, sequenced in a study of blood T cell repertoires in COVID-19. Sequenced by immunoSEQ multiplex PCR; TCRdb stores in-frame clones only, minus some. The sample has 150,000 to 200,000 clones, about 83% seen once. The sequenced material came from peripheral blood. The receptors stem from a human donor in a cohort sampled during active COVID-19.

The CDR3 DNA reads TGTGCCAGTAGTATAGGGGACAGGGGAGCCTACGAGCAGTACTTC. This translates into CASSIGDRGAYEQYF. The chain links TRBV19 to TRBJ2-7; 10 bases are shared with TRBD1. CDR1 LNHDA and CDR2 SQIVND come from the germline V gene (reference sequence). The CDR3 is made up of 15 amino acids. V dropped 1 base and J dropped 2; count of bases not matched to a gene: 2.

The CDR3 protein is CAWSVSKHRREHYNSPLHF. The CDR3 DNA reads as TGTGCCTGGAGTGTTTCCAAACACAGGAGAGAACACTATAATTCACCCCTCCACTTT. This chain links TRBV30 with TRBJ1-6; D possibly corresponds to TRBD1 (5 bases). The V end was cut by 0 bases, the J end by 3 bases, with 21 bases between. CDR3 length equals 19 residues. The germline V gene has CDR1 GTSNPN and CDR2 SVGIG (reference sequence).

The rearrangement links TRBV5-1 to TRBJ2-7; no clear D. Between the trimmed V and J ends, which lost 4 bases and 2 bases, there was a span of 13 bases. CDR3 length equals 14 residues. Germline V CDR1 and CDR2: SGHRS, YFSETQ. The CDR3 loop reads CASSMVSSTYEQYF. The CDR3 region has the DNA TGCGCCAGCAGCATGGTGAGTTCTACCTACGAGCAGTACTTC.

The chain employs TRBV5-4 and TRBJ2-5, with 9 nucleotides matching TRBD2. Germline assignment: CDR1 SGHNT and CDR2 YYREEE (reference sequence). The CDR3 covers 15 residues. Trimming at V came to 4 bases and at J to 2 bases, leaving 6 bases not matched to a gene. This CDR3 is CASSRGLAGQETQYF. In DNA, the CDR3 is TGTGCCAGCAGCAGGGGACTAGCCGGTCAAGAGACCCAGTACTTC.

This sequence joins TRBV7-2 and TRBJ2-1; 9 bases agree with TRBD2. Germline V gene lookup returns CDR1 SGHTA and CDR2 FQGNSA. Losses at the gene ends were 4 bases for V and 8 bases for J; bases not matched to a gene: 12. The CDR3 covers 16 residues. CDR3 nucleotides: TGTGCCAGCAGCTCTGAGGGCGGGGGGGCGGTGTATGAGCAGTTCTTC. Protein sequence: CASSSEGGGAVYEQFF. Looking up the rest from reference TRBV7-2 and TRBJ2-1 gives the full variable domain: GAGVSQSPSNKVTEKGKDVELRCDPISGHTALYWYRQSLGQGLEFLIYFQGNSAPDKSGLPSDRFSAERTGGSVSTLTIQRTQQEDSAVYLCASSSEGGGAVYEQFFGPGTRLTVL.

The chain carries TRBV5-1 and TRBJ1-1; D might be TRBD1 (5 bases). Germline V gene sequence: CDR1 SGHRS, CDR2 YFSETQ. This CDR3 has 15 amino acids. V dropped 3 bases and J dropped 4 bases, with 16 bases sitting between them. The CDR3 region has the DNA TGCGCCAGCAGCTCTACGGGACTCTTGGGCACTGAAGCTTTCTTT. Protein sequence: CASSSTGLLGTEAFF.

The chain recombines TRBV14 with TRBJ1-2; no definite D call. Trimming took 0 bases from V and 2 from J, leaving 7 bases between them. This CDR3 is built from 14 residues. The germline V gene encodes CDR1 SGHDN and CDR2 FVKESK. The CDR3 loop is CASSQDTTNYGYTF. CDR3 nucleotide sequence: TGTGCCAGCAGCCAAGATACTACCAACTATGGCTACACCTTC.

On this clone: Other DNA sequences in the sample encode the same CDR3. V gene TRBV5-6 combines with J gene TRBJ2-5; the D gene is possibly TRBD2 (7 bases). The CDR3 is 13 amino acids. V was pared by 2 bases and J by 4 bases, with 9 bases between. Germline lookup yields CDR1 SGHDT and CDR2 YYEEEE. CDR3 in DNA: TGTGCCAGCAGCTTAAGGGGGGGAGAGACCCAGTACTTC. Its translation is CASSLRGGETQYF.

This clone was found a few times. The CDR3 protein is CASSGSGEDTGELFF. The CDR3 nucleotides read TGTGCCAGCAGCGGTAGCGGGGAGGACACCGGGGAGCTGTTTTTT. V usage is TRBV9 and J usage is TRBJ2-2; 8 bases are a match to TRBD2. V trimming: 3 bases; J trimming: 3 bases; junction bases outside the gene matches: 4. The CDR3 runs 15 residues. The germline CDR1 and CDR2 sequences are SGDLS and YYNGEE.

The chain is built from TRBV5-4 and TRBJ1-2; 9 bases are a match to TRBD1. Germline V gene data show CDR1 as SGHNT and CDR2 as YYREEE (reference sequence). CDR3 length: 16 residues. The ends lost 0 bases at V and 6 bases at J; junction bases unmatched: 9. The CDR3 loop reads CASSLDLQDRGNGYTF. DNA for the CDR3: TGTGCCAGCAGCTTGGACCTCCAGGACAGGGGTAATGGCTACACCTTC.

This clone was recorded only once. The V call is TRBV6-5, the J call TRBJ2-7, with a weak D call TRBD2 (6 bases). There are 15 residues in the CDR3. Germline values: CDR1 MNHEY, CDR2 SVGAGI. Trimming took off 7 bases at V and 0 bases at J, with 16 bases between the two ends. The CDR3 loop reads CASTRGGKSSYEQYF. The CDR3 nucleotides are TGTGCCAGCACTCGAGGAGGGAAAAGCTCCTACGAGCAGTACTTC.

The gene calls are TRBV4-1 and TRBJ2-1; TRBD2 agrees at 11 bases. Germline-derived CDR1 and CDR2 are MGHRA and YSYEKL. The V gene end was trimmed by 3 bases and the J gene end by 9 bases; junction bases not matched to a gene: 10. CDR3 length: 16 residues. The CDR3, as DNA: TGCGCCAGCAGCCACAGCCTAGCGGGGGGCCGCGGTGAGCAGTTCTTC. This translates into CASSHSLAGGRGEQFF.

The chain has TRBV7-9 and TRBJ2-4, with 7 bases lining up with TRBD1. Germline CDR1 SEHNR, CDR2 FQNEAQ (reference sequence). The CDR3 is 17 amino acids. The J segment lost 3 bases and the V segment lost 5 bases, leaving 13 bases of the junction unmatched. Here the CDR3 DNA reads TGTGCCAGCAGCCGGGGACAGTCCTTCAAGGACAAAAACATTCAGTACTTC. It specifies CASSRGQSFKDKNIQYF.

This clone has just one count. V is TRBV7-8 and J is TRBJ2-3; 7 bases agree with TRBD1. J lost 1 base, V lost 5 bases, and 6 bases had no gene match. The CDR3 spans 15 residues. From germline, CDR1 is SGHVS and CDR2 FQNEAQ. The CDR3 spells CASSRGGVGTDTQYF. DNA for the CDR3: TGTGCCAGCAGCCGAGGGGGCGTCGGCACAGATACGCAGTATTTT.

This chain uses TRBV3-1 (or the pseudogene TRBV3-2) with TRBJ1-5; D is unclear. V shed 4 bases and J shed 7 bases, with 8 bases lying between them. The CDR3 is made up of 12 amino acids. The germline V gene encodes CDR1 LGHDT and CDR2 YNNKEL (reference sequence). CDR3 residues: CASSLPGQPQHF. The CDR3 bases are TGTGCCAGCAGCCTCCCGGGACAGCCCCAGCATTTT.

V and J are TRBV7-2 and TRBJ1-1; D gene uncertain. Trimming took 6 bases from V and 1 from J, leaving 21 bases between them. This CDR3 is 17 amino acids long. Germline V lookup: CDR1 SGHTA, CDR2 FQGNSA. The CDR3 protein is CASSQEGSSIPNTEAFF. In DNA, the CDR3 is TGTGCCAGCAGTCAGGAGGGCAGCTCTATTCCGAACACTGAAGCTTTCTTT.

This sequence joins TRBV7-9 and TRBJ2-5, with 10 positions matching TRBD1. CDR3 length: 16 amino acids. V lost 0 bases and J lost 5; bases outside the gene matches: 6. Germline V CDR1 and CDR2: SEHNR, FQNEAQ (reference sequence). The CDR3 DNA reads TGTGCCAGCAGCTTAGCGAGTAGGGGACAGGGGGAGACCCAGTACTTC. This translates into CASSLASRGQGETQYF.

The genes are TRBV5-1 and TRBJ1-4; no definite D call. Trimming removed 1 base from V and 1 base from J, with 11 bases in between. The CDR3 covers 16 residues. Germline CDR1 reads SGHRS; CDR2 reads YFSETQ. The DNA for the CDR3 is TGCGCCAGCAGCTTGTCCCCGGCGGGAACTAATGAAAAACTGTTTTTT. Translated, it gives CASSLSPAGTNEKLFF.

The V and J genes are TRBV30 and TRBJ1-2; TRBD1 agrees at 7 bases. The CDR3 totals 14 residues. Germline CDR1 is GTSNPN and CDR2 is SVGIG (reference sequence). V shed 0 bases, J shed 9 bases, and the junction held 10 bases outside the gene matches. The CDR3 reads CAWSVPRTGPRYTF. Here the CDR3 DNA reads TGTGCCTGGAGTGTACCCCGGACAGGTCCGCGCTACACCTTC.

This clone occurred once. J is TRBJ2-1 and V is TRBV7-9; 7 bases are a match to TRBD2. This CDR3 is built from 17 residues. The trim removed 3 bases at V and 6 bases at J, leaving 14 bases unmatched. Germline loops: CDR1 SEHNR, CDR2 FQNEAQ (reference sequence). The CDR3 bases are TGTGCCAGCAGCTTGGGCCGAAGAGCGGGAAGATCCAATGAGCAGTTCTTC. This gives the protein CASSLGRRAGRSNEQFF.

The chain carries TRBV7-9 and TRBJ2-3; 14 nucleotides match TRBD2. Germline V lookup: CDR1 SEHNR, CDR2 FQNEAQ (reference sequence). Trimming at V came to 4 bases and at J to 2 bases, leaving 8 bases not matched to a gene. There are 18 residues in the CDR3. CDR3: CASSSPGLAGVITDTQYF. The CDR3 nucleotides are TGTGCCAGCAGCTCCCCGGGACTAGCGGGAGTGATCACAGATACGCAGTATTTT.

The chain joins TRBV19 to TRBJ1-2; 8 bases agree with TRBD1. V shed 3 bases, J shed 2 bases, and the junction held 5 bases outside the gene matches. The CDR3 length is 15 residues. Germline V gene lookup returns CDR1 LNHDA and CDR2 SQIVND (reference sequence). CDR3 coding DNA: TGTGCCAGTAGTATTAGTCGGACAGGGAACTATGGCTACACCTTC. It is translated as CASSISRTGNYGYTF. The full variable domain, in which reference TRBV19 and TRBJ1-2 provide the parts outside the CDR3, is DGGITQSPKYLFRKEGQNVTLSCEQNLNHDAMYWYRQDPGQGLRLIYYSQIVNDFQKGDIAEGYSVSREKKESFPLTVTSAQKNPTAFYLCASSISRTGNYGYTFGSGTRLTVV.

The chain carries TRBV5-1 and TRBJ1-1, with 8 bases that match TRBD1. The V and J ends lost 2 bases and 1 base, in that order; junction bases with no gene match: 1. CDR1 and CDR2 from the germline V gene are SGHRS and YFSETQ. This CDR3 has 14 amino acids. CDR3 DNA sequence: TGCGCCAGCAGCTTTGACAGGGGGAACACTGAAGCTTTCTTT. Its translation: CASSFDRGNTEAFF.

J is TRBJ2-7 and V is TRBV28; 7 nucleotides agree with TRBD2. Germline CDR1 is MDHEN and CDR2 is SYDVKM. The CDR3 runs 15 residues. Trimming removed 3 bases from V and 1 base from J; junction bases left unmatched: 6. The CDR3 nucleotides are TGTGCCAGCAGTTTGACCGGGACTAAATCCTACGAGCAGTACTTC. It is translated as CASSLTGTKSYEQYF.

This rearrangement joins TRBV10-3 to TRBJ2-5, with D tentatively TRBD2 (6 bases). V gave up 5 bases and J gave up 3 bases, with 10 bases separating them. CDR3 length: 13 amino acids. The germline gives CDR1 ENHRY, CDR2 SYGVKD. The CDR3 region has the DNA TGTGCCATCAGTCGGGACTCTAAAGAGACCCAGTACTTC. Protein sequence: CAISRDSKETQYF.

The genes are TRBV10-3 and TRBJ2-3; 7 nucleotides agree with TRBD1. V dropped 0 bases and J dropped 13; count of bases not matched to a gene: 10. The CDR3 loop spans 14 amino acids. Germline loops: CDR1 ENHRY, CDR2 SYGVKD. CDR3 nucleotides: TGTGCCATCAGTGAGTCACCGCTAGGGGGCTCAGAGTATTTT. This translates into CAISESPLGGSEYF.